One and the same sample provided the 4 T cell receptor beta chains below, sequenced in a study of blood T cell repertoires in COVID-19. Clones were sequenced by immunoSEQ multiplex PCR, and TCRdb holds only the in-frame ones, with some missing. Of about 35,000 clones listed, 70% to 90% are singletons. The sample consisted of peripheral blood. The receptors here all came from a human donor in a cohort sampled during active COVID-19.

This chain links TRBV7-2 with TRBJ1-6, with D perhaps TRBD1 (6 bases). The V gene's germline CDR1 is SGHTA and CDR2 FQGNSA. Trimming stripped 1 base from V and 7 bases from J, with 17 bases between. The CDR3 loop spans 17 amino acids. CDR3 region: CASSLVLGGAGNSPLHF. The CDR3 coding sequence is TGTGCCAGCAGCTTAGTCTTGGGGGGGGCTGGAAATTCACCCCTCCACTTT.

The genes are TRBV5-4 and TRBJ2-3, with no clear D. Trimming shortened V by 3 bases and J by 4 bases, and 3 bases separated the two germline ends. Germline V gene data show CDR1 as SGHNT and CDR2 as YYREEE (reference sequence). The CDR3 has 11 amino acids. Written as DNA, the CDR3 is TGTGCCAGCAGCTCCTCAGATACGCAGTATTTT. It specifies CASSSSDTQYF.

The rearrangement joins TRBV28 to TRBJ2-4; 7 bases line up with TRBD1. The junction had 5 bases not matched to a gene; V was cut back by 4 bases and J by 5 bases. Per germline, CDR1 MDHEN and CDR2 SYDVKM. The CDR3 has 14 residues. This CDR3 reads CASSSPGQQNIQYF. The CDR3 nucleotides read TGTGCCAGCAGTTCGCCGGGACAGCAAAACATTCAGTACTTC.

The CDR3 reads CASSTGAVSNQPQHF. CDR3 sequence (DNA): TGTGCCAGCAGCACAGGGGCGGTTAGCAATCAGCCCCAGCATTTT. This chain links TRBV5-6 with TRBJ1-5; 7 bases are a match to TRBD1. The CDR3 contains 15 residues. In germline, CDR1 is SGHDT, CDR2 YYEEEE. V was pared by 4 bases and J by 0 bases, with 4 bases of the junction left unmatched.